This T cell receptor (beta chain) is drawn from a study of cytomegalovirus exposure and HLA in healthy donors (dated by TCRdb to about 2017). General notes on the study: In an earlier analysis of some 610 of the donors, about 270 Gb of sequence data and 90 million to 120 million unique TCR beta sequences from 150 million to 200 million T cells were reported. Several DR-DQ haplotypes were handled as single units for association and clustering because linkage in the cohort was strong. The study profiled the T cell repertoires of hundreds of subjects by immunosequencing and related them to cytomegalovirus serostatus. All discovery cohort repertoires had been generated on a single sequencing platform. The number of typed donors differed by locus: about 620-630 for A, B, C, DRB1 and DQB1; 522 for DQA1; fewer than 610 for DPA1; and 400 to 480 for DPB1. About 280 gigabases of sequencing data and around 80 million unique TCR sequences made up an early release that covered over 550 HLA-typed donors. In a later genetic analysis, genome-wide SNP genotypes for about 65% of the roughly 700 donors were used, and that subset was treated as a discovery cohort. Among the roughly 390 genotyped donors, more than 70% belonged to the genetic ancestry cluster associated with self-reported Caucasian donors. Rather than using new phenotypic data, the later analysis identified candidate immune exposures from TCR beta sequences and from how often those sequences occurred across donors. Both class I and class II loci were covered by HLA typing, at four-digit resolution. To predict cytomegalovirus infection status, the study brought together high-throughput TCR immunosequencing, statistical association of individual TCRs with disease status, and machine learning. Donor age, sex, ethnicity and CMV serostatus were compiled alongside the repertoire data. To study patterns of TCR occurrence, a later analysis re-analyzed previously published TCR beta repertoires from 666 donors and added high-resolution HLA genotyping. Among about 400 genotyped donors of the cohort, an average of roughly 230,000 unique TCR beta nucleotide sequences was sequenced per donor, of which about 20% were non-productive. An earlier analysis of 587 of the donors used high-throughput TCR beta sequencing to judge whether each TCR beta V gene segment behaved as functional or pseudogenic. The study aimed to test whether signatures of past pathogen exposure could be identified by cataloging public T cell receptors. In addition to the first cohort of 650 to 750 subjects, a separate validation cohort of approximately 120 different subjects was used.

Of note for this clone: What antigen it recognizes has not been identified. Base qualities are not at hand, and no much larger clone is one base apart.

Paper-wide results and their limitations: Strong co-occurrence of HLA alleles, especially DR and DQ, made assigning TCR associations to individual alleles difficult. In this cohort, only TCR beta chains were sequenced, and detectable features were limited by the absence of alpha or paired-chain data. In a later analysis, most CMV-associated TCR beta chains were found to appear HLA-restricted, with HLA associations seemingly driven largely by CMV exposure. Correlated functional status among segregating V segments might reflect linkage disequilibrium, but an unknown experimental factor could not be ruled out. The authors suggested that the approach could potentially be generalized to other disease states and immunological phenotypes. In a later genetic analysis, a missense DCLRE1C variant was associated with V-gene and J-gene trimming of TCR beta chains, and the association was replicated in an independent cohort. While some public TCRs were present in many individuals, most TCR sequences turned up only very rarely across donors. A later genetic analysis reported fewer N-insertions in productive TCRs among donors in an Asian-associated ancestry cluster than the approximately 670-donor mean. In a later analysis, more than 15,000 TCR beta sequences were associated with specific HLA alleles at a false discovery rate of 0.05. The 87-base-pair reads could not distinguish some IMGT-functional V segments, including TRBV6-2 and TRBV6-3, so those segments were excluded. The study gave a list of some 150 TCR beta chains associated with cytomegalovirus. A cluster of highly shared sequence variants was judged likely to be a technical artifact of the sequencing pipeline. A later analysis found that TCR association rates varied across HLA loci, with DRB1 alleles showing the most associated TCRs and HLA-C alleles the fewest. Because HLA typing was unavailable for some donors at each locus, only the typed subset was used in association tests. Because counts were too low, around 18 rarely observed V segments, including chromosome 9 orphons, were left out of the earlier analysis of 500 to 750 of the donors. The classifier was reported to diagnose cytomegalovirus status with high specificity and sensitivity in both the original cohort and the validation cohort. Compared with equally common non-associated chains, HLA-associated TCR beta chains in a later analysis were more clonally expanded and had lower generation probabilities. Broadly in line with IMGT annotations, most TCR beta V segments showed up in productive rearrangements about 87% or about 30% of the time in an earlier analysis of approximately 640 of the donors. Several of the top co-occurrence clusters appeared to be linked to parvovirus B19, influenza, CMV and Epstein-Barr virus, according to a later analysis. The only immune exposure information available for the cohort was CMV serostatus. Sequencing depth was assumed to be roughly uniform across donors in the presence/absence analyses, though that assumption may not hold. In vitro tests confirmed that three of the cytomegalovirus-associated TCR beta chains recognize cytomegalovirus antigens. A further reported finding was that TCR beta sequences accurately predicted the HLA-A and HLA-B alleles for most subjects in the first cohort.

In total, over 600 healthy bone marrow donors made up the cohort. At the time of sampling, every cohort member was nominally healthy, though immune exposures that went unrecorded were likely present. The donor was CMV seronegative and belonged to the group of under 400 seronegative cohort members. Every donor gave a peripheral blood sample, and the peripheral blood mononuclear cells from that sample were used for TCR beta sequencing. The Qiagen DNeasy Blood Extraction Kit was used to extract genomic DNA from the blood cell samples. V lost 5 bases and J lost 7 bases; the stretch between them is 12 bases long. CDR3 length: 13 amino acids, cysteine to phenylalanine. The DNA shown is the 39-base CDR3, in frame from base 1. According to the germline V gene, CDR1 reads SNHLY and CDR2 reads FYNNEI. Library preparation employed the immunoSEQ multiplex PCR assay. For the multiplex PCR, a mixture combining 60 forward primers for TCR Vbeta segments and 13 reverse primers for TCR Jbeta segments was used. The CDR3 region of rearranged TCR beta genes was amplified from genomic DNA by a multiplex PCR assay. The amplified TCR beta libraries were sequenced on the Illumina HiSeq System as 87-base-pair reads. Under the source paper's analysis protocol: Across the 600 to 700 repertoires, a later analysis counted tens of millions of unique TCR beta chains, some 11 million of which were shared by at least two donors. A nearest-neighbor algorithm error-corrected the raw reads and collapsed the reads into unique sequences, merging closely related sequences to remove PCR and sequencing errors. Alignment of CDR3 sequences to IMGT reference sequences was used to assign V, D and J gene segments. For a sequence to be retained, a match of at least six nucleotides was required to both a V gene segment and a J gene segment. Rearrangements were called productive when the CDR3 lacked stop codons and stayed in frame with V and J; all others were non-productive. CDR3 was defined according to IMGT convention as the region running from the second conserved V-encoded cysteine to the conserved J-encoded phenylalanine. In an earlier analysis of 550 to 650 of the donors, sequences lacking an unambiguous match to a single V gene segment were excluded. In an earlier analysis of 450 to 700 of the donors, V segments were called functional above 56.7% productive rearrangements and were called segregating when the between-donor standard deviation exceeded 5%. To diagnose cytomegalovirus status from the catalog of TCR beta chain sequences, a statistical classification framework was built. V and J gene assignment, in a later analysis, came from comparing TCR nucleotide sequences with IMGT/GENE-DB human TR gene sequences. A later analysis assigned CDR3 sequences and most-parsimonious VDJ recombination scenarios with the TCRdist pipeline. A later analysis defined each TCR beta chain by its CDR3 amino acid sequence plus V-gene family, and excluded reads lacking a unique V-gene family. As a way to deal with suspected cross-contamination and a sequencing artifact, a later analysis dropped approximately 570 nucleotide sequences that were highly shared and had low generation probability. A later analysis calculated a clonal expansion index for each public chain from normalized within-repertoire ranks of inferred template counts. A later analysis computed generation probabilities with a VDJ recombination model fitted to out-of-frame rearrangements, and checked the results against IGoR. Hypergeometric tests were used in a later analysis to score TCR-TCR, TCR-HLA and TCR-CMV co-occurrence, with a repertoire-size bias correction applied to the TCR pairs. A later analysis estimated false discovery rates by permuting HLA or CMV assignments 20 times. In a later analysis, co-occurring TCRs were grouped using DBSCAN, and TCRdist sequence similarity was added for clustering within HLA-allele-positive subsets. Co-occurrence clustering excluded repertoires with fewer than 30,000 or more than 120,000 public chains, plus five with anomalous nucleotide sharing. Drawn from immuneACCESS, this table holds only the in-frame rearrangements with V and J called that TCRdb kept. Clones are partly lost; checked studies trace under half to an unresolved V gene and leave the rest unexplained. The DNA was the basis for D and trimming; V, J and clone size are from that table. In this sample the table shows some 170,000 clones, approximately 76% of which occur a single time. The ten largest clones add up to around 1.5% of the sample.

This clonotype was obtained from a man in his sixties in good health and CMV-seronegative. This sequence uses TRBV2 and TRBJ1-5; a tentative D match to TRBD1 spans 6 bases. Source material: PBMCs. The DNA reads as follows: TGTGCCAGCAGTAAGGGGGGGAGGCAGCCCCAGCATTTT. It specifies CASSKGGRQPQHF.